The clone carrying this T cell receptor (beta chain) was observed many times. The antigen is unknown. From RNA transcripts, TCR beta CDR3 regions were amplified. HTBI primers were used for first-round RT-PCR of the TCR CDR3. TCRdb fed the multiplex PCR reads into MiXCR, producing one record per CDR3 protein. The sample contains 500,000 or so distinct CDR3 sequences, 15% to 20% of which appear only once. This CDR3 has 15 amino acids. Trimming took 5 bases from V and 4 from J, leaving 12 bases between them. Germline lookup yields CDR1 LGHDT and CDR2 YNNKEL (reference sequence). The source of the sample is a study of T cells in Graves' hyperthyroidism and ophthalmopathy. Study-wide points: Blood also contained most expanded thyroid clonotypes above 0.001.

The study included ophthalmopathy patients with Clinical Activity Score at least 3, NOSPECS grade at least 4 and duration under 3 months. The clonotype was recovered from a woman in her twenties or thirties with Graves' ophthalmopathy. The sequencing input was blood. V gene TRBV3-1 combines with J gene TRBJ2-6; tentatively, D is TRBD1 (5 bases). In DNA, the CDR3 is TGTGCCAGCAGCTTAAGGGGAACCGGGGCCAACGTCCTGACTTTC. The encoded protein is CASSLRGTGANVLTF.